Below are 8 T cell receptor beta chains sequenced from a single sample in a study of T cells in Graves' hyperthyroidism and ophthalmopathy. Amplification targeted TCR beta CDR3 regions from RNA transcripts. The HTBI set primed first-round TCR CDR3 RT-PCR. TCRdb used MiXCR to reprocess the multiplex PCR reads, holding one entry per CDR3 protein. The sample shows 390,000 or so distinct CDR3 sequences, under 15% of them seen only once. Sequences were obtained from blood. The source is a man aged 18-30 years with Graves' ophthalmopathy.

This clonotype has a handful of counts. This rearrangement joins TRBV19 to TRBJ2-7; no reliable D call. There are 17 residues in the CDR3. The V gene lost 3 bases and the J gene lost 2 bases, with 20 bases spanning the gap. Germline CDR1 is LNHDA and CDR2 is SQIVND (reference sequence). The CDR3 is CASSIDRTPGSTYEQYF. CDR3 sequence (DNA): TGTGCCAGTAGTATCGATAGGACCCCGGGTAGCACCTACGAGCAGTACTTC.

In its sample, this clonotype was seen many times. V usage is TRBV12-3 or TRBV12-4 and J usage is TRBJ2-5; D perhaps matches TRBD1 (6 bases). V shed 5 bases and J shed 5 bases, with 9 bases lying between them. This CDR3 spans 12 amino acids. In nucleotides, the CDR3 is TGTGCCAGCAGTAACAGGGAGGAGACCCAGTACTTC. The encoded protein is CASSNREETQYF.

This chain joins TRBV10-3 and TRBJ2-7; D possibly corresponds to TRBD1 (5 bases). This CDR3 has 14 residues. V was cut by 0 bases and J by 7 bases, with 13 bases left in between. Germline V CDR1 and CDR2: ENHRY, SYGVKD. The CDR3 here is CAISESQETWEQYF. The DNA of the CDR3 is TGTGCCATCAGTGAGTCACAGGAGACCTGGGAGCAGTACTTC.

This clonotype was observed many times. The chain joins TRBV11-2 to TRBJ2-3; 9 bases are a match to TRBD1. Trimming removed 0 bases from V and 1 base from J; junction bases left unmatched: 8. The CDR3 sequence is 18 residues long. From germline, CDR1 is SGHAT and CDR2 FQNNGV. Written as DNA, the CDR3 is TGTGCCAGCAGCTTAGATAAAGGGACAGGGCGAGGCACAGATACGCAGTATTTT. This sequence encodes CASSLDKGTGRGTDTQYF. Combining the CDR3 with reference TRBV11-2 and TRBJ2-3 gives the whole variable domain EAGVAQSPRYKIIEKRQSVAFWCNPISGHATLYWYQQILGQGPKLLIQFQNNGVVDDSQLPKDRFSAERLKGVDSTLKIQPAKLEDSAVYLCASSLDKGTGRGTDTQYFGPGTRLTVL.

This clonotype was counted only a few times. V is TRBV4-1 and J is TRBJ2-7, with 9 bases identical to TRBD1. The CDR3 length is 16 residues. Trimming removed 0 bases from V and 5 bases from J; junction bases left unmatched: 8. Germline CDR1 MGHRA, CDR2 YSYEKL. The CDR3 DNA follows: TGCGCCAGCAGCCAAGATAGGAACAGGGGGCCGGACGAGCAGTACTTC. Amino acid sequence: CASSQDRNRGPDEQYF.

The chain couples TRBV18 to TRBJ2-5; D may be TRBD1 (5 bases). The CDR3 contains 16 residues. Trimming removed 0 bases at V and 5 bases at J, with 16 bases between. CDR1 and CDR2 from the germline V gene are KGHSH and LQKENI. The CDR3 region is CASSPPKVRASETQYF. CDR3 DNA sequence: TGTGCCAGCTCACCACCAAAGGTCAGGGCCTCTGAGACCCAGTACTTC.

This clonotype has a count of ten or more. The rearrangement uses TRBV7-3 and TRBJ2-3, with D possibly TRBD2 on 5 matching bases. This CDR3 spans 13 amino acids. From germline, CDR1 is SGHTA and CDR2 FQGTGA. The germline V and J ends were trimmed by 4 bases and 6 bases, with 11 bases remaining between them. The CDR3 sequence is CASSSGSRDTQYF. The CDR3 nucleotides read TGTGCCAGCAGCTCGGGGTCAAGGGATACGCAGTATTTT.

This clonotype occurred many times. The rearrangement joins TRBV6-6 to TRBJ1-2; D remains ambiguous. Germline V gene sequence: CDR1 MNHNY, CDR2 SVGAGI (reference sequence). The CDR3 is 15 residues long. Trimming shortened V by 0 bases and J by 5 bases, and 13 bases separated the two germline ends. The CDR3 loop reads CASSYSFSPRYGYTF. The DNA of the CDR3 is TGTGCCAGCAGTTACTCATTCTCTCCTAGATATGGCTACACCTTC.